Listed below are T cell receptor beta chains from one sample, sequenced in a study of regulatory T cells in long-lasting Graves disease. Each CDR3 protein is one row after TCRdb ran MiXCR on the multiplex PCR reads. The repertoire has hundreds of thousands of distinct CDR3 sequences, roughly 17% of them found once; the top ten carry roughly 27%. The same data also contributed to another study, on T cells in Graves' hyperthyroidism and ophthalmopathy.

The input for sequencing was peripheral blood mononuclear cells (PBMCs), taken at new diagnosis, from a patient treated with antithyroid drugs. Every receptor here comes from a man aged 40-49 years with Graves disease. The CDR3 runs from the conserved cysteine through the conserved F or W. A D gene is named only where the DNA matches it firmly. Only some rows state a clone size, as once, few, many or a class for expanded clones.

CDR3nt: TGTGCCAGCAGTCCCACAGGGAACCACGAGCAGTACTTC; CDR3aa: CASSPTGNHEQYF; j_gene: TRBJ2-7; v_gene: TRBV28; abundance: .; len: 13; d_gene: .
CDR3nt: TGCAGCGTTGTGCAGGGCTTGGGCTACGAGCAGTACTTC; CDR3aa: CSVVQGLGYEQYF; j_gene: TRBJ2-7; v_gene: TRBV29-1; abundance: many; len: 13; d_gene: .
CDR3nt: TGTGCCAGCAGCTTAGTGGCGCTAGCGGGGCGCCTACGGAGTTCCTACGAGCAGTACTTC; CDR3aa: CASSLVALAGRLRSSYEQYF; j_gene: TRBJ2-7; v_gene: TRBV11-2; abundance: many; len: 20; d_gene: TRBD2
CDR3nt: TGCGCCAGCAGCTCAGGACAGGGAAACACCATATATTTT; CDR3aa: CASSSGQGNTIYF; j_gene: TRBJ1-3; v_gene: TRBV5-1; abundance: few; len: 13; d_gene: .
CDR3nt: TGTGCCAGCAGCCCGTCGGACAGGCCTAGCACTGAAGCTTTCTTT; CDR3aa: CASSPSDRPSTEAFF; j_gene: TRBJ1-1; v_gene: TRBV3-1; abundance: many; len: 15; d_gene: TRBD1
CDR3nt: TGTGCCATCAGTGAGTCTAGGGGGTTTGAAAATCAGCCCCAGCATTTT; CDR3aa: CAISESRGFENQPQHF; j_gene: TRBJ1-5; v_gene: TRBV10-3; abundance: .; len: 16; d_gene: .
CDR3nt: TGTGCCAGCAGTTTGAGACCCTATAATTCACCCCTCCACTTT; CDR3aa: CASSLRPYNSPLHF; j_gene: TRBJ1-6; v_gene: TRBV27; abundance: many; len: 14; d_gene: .
CDR3nt: TGTGCCAGTAGTTTTCTGGGAGCCCTCACTGAAGCTTTCTTT; CDR3aa: CASSFLGALTEAFF; j_gene: TRBJ1-1; v_gene: TRBV19; abundance: medium-sized; len: 14; d_gene: .
CDR3nt: TGTGCCAGCAGTGTGGAAAGGGAAGAGACCCAGTACTTC; CDR3aa: CASSVEREETQYF; j_gene: TRBJ2-5; v_gene: TRBV2; abundance: many; len: 13; d_gene: .
CDR3nt: TGTGCCAGCAGCGAGGGACTAGCGGGGGGCTCTCATCGGGCGGATACGCAGTATTTT; CDR3aa: CASSEGLAGGSHRADTQYF; j_gene: TRBJ2-3; v_gene: TRBV9; abundance: .; len: 19; d_gene: TRBD2
CDR3nt: TGCAGCGTTGTCGAGGACAGGGGACGAGAGACCCAGTACTTC; CDR3aa: CSVVEDRGRETQYF; j_gene: TRBJ2-5; v_gene: TRBV29-1; abundance: .; len: 14; d_gene: TRBD1
CDR3nt: TGTGCCACCAGTGATTTGCTTGGGACCGGGGAGCTGTTTTTT; CDR3aa: CATSDLLGTGELFF; j_gene: TRBJ2-2; v_gene: TRBV24-1; abundance: few; len: 14; d_gene: .
CDR3nt: TGTGCCTCGCATCCCGTCGGACAGGGTGGCTATGGCTACACCTTC; CDR3aa: CASHPVGQGGYGYTF; j_gene: TRBJ1-2; v_gene: TRBV28; abundance: many; len: 15; d_gene: TRBD1
CDR3nt: TGTGCCAGCAGCCAAGGGACTGTCCGTGGCACTGAAGCTTTCTTT; CDR3aa: CASSQGTVRGTEAFF; j_gene: TRBJ1-1; v_gene: TRBV3-1; abundance: many; len: 15; d_gene: .
CDR3nt: TGTGCCAGCAGCTTAGATTTCGGCGTTAAGAACACTGAAGCTTTCTTT; CDR3aa: CASSLDFGVKNTEAFF; j_gene: TRBJ1-1; v_gene: TRBV11-3; abundance: many; len: 16; d_gene: .
CDR3nt: TGTGCCTGGAGGGCAGACAGGGCCAGCACAGATACGCAGTATTTT; CDR3aa: CAWRADRASTDTQYF; j_gene: TRBJ2-3; v_gene: TRBV30; abundance: many; len: 15; d_gene: TRBD1
CDR3nt: TGTGCCAGCAGTTTACGGACTGAAGCTTTCTTT; CDR3aa: CASSLRTEAFF; j_gene: TRBJ1-1; v_gene: TRBV28; abundance: many; len: 11; d_gene: .
CDR3nt: TGTGCCAGCAGTTTTCCCCGGACAGGGCCCGTAAAGGGTAACATTCAGTACTTC; CDR3aa: CASSFPRTGPVKGNIQYF; j_gene: TRBJ2-4; v_gene: TRBV28; abundance: many; len: 18; d_gene: TRBD1
CDR3nt: TGTGCCAGCAGCTTAGACTCCCCAGGGGGCAGTGAGACCCAGTACTTC; CDR3aa: CASSLDSPGGSETQYF; j_gene: TRBJ2-5; v_gene: TRBV7-8; abundance: many; len: 16; d_gene: TRBD1
CDR3nt: TGTGCCAGCAGCTACCGACAGGGAAGAAACGAAAAACTGTTTTTT; CDR3aa: CASSYRQGRNEKLFF; j_gene: TRBJ1-4; v_gene: TRBV7-2; abundance: few; len: 15; d_gene: TRBD1
CDR3nt: TGTGCCACCAGTGGCAGGTACCAAGAGACCCAGTACTTC; CDR3aa: CATSGRYQETQYF; j_gene: TRBJ2-5; v_gene: TRBV24-1; abundance: many; len: 13; d_gene: .
CDR3nt: TGCGCCAGCAGTGACGGGGTGAGGACTGAAGCTTTCTTT; CDR3aa: CASSDGVRTEAFF; j_gene: TRBJ1-1; v_gene: TRBV10-2; abundance: few; len: 13; d_gene: .
CDR3nt: TGTGCCAGCAGTTCCCGGGACAGGGGGCTCTACGAGCAGTACTTC; CDR3aa: CASSSRDRGLYEQYF; j_gene: TRBJ2-7; v_gene: TRBV12-3/TRBV12-4; abundance: .; len: 15; d_gene: TRBD1
CDR3nt: TGTGCCAGCAGTACTAGGGGCTACGAGCAGTACTTC; CDR3aa: CASSTRGYEQYF; j_gene: TRBJ2-7; v_gene: TRBV2; abundance: many; len: 12; d_gene: .
CDR3nt: TGTGCCAGCAGCTTAGTAGCGGGGGGCCCCTACAATGAGCAGTTCTTC; CDR3aa: CASSLVAGGPYNEQFF; j_gene: TRBJ2-1; v_gene: TRBV7-8; abundance: .; len: 16; d_gene: TRBD2
CDR3nt: TGTGCCAGCAGCTTTAGTGGGGTACCCGCAGATACGCAGTATTTT; CDR3aa: CASSFSGVPADTQYF; j_gene: TRBJ2-3; v_gene: TRBV7-9; abundance: many; len: 15; d_gene: .
CDR3nt: TGTGCCAGCAGCAGGGATAGCAATCAGCCCCAGCATTTT; CDR3aa: CASSRDSNQPQHF; j_gene: TRBJ1-5; v_gene: TRBV6-1; abundance: many; len: 13; d_gene: .
CDR3nt: TGTGCCAGCACCACTAGCGGGGGGGCTGAAGATACGCAGTATTTT; CDR3aa: CASTTSGGAEDTQYF; j_gene: TRBJ2-3; v_gene: TRBV5-6; abundance: many; len: 15; d_gene: TRBD2
CDR3nt: TGTGCCAGTAGTGCAGACCGGGACCAGCCCCAGCATTTT; CDR3aa: CASSADRDQPQHF; j_gene: TRBJ1-5; v_gene: TRBV19; abundance: .; len: 13; d_gene: .
CDR3nt: TGTGCCAGCAGCCGCTTACTAGCGCAGGCGAAAGAGACCCAGTACTTC; CDR3aa: CASSRLLAQAKETQYF; j_gene: TRBJ2-5; v_gene: TRBV4-2; abundance: .; len: 16; d_gene: TRBD2
CDR3nt: TGCGCCAGCAGCGGGGTAGACTCTGGAAACACCATATATTTT; CDR3aa: CASSGVDSGNTIYF; j_gene: TRBJ1-3; v_gene: TRBV5-1; abundance: many; len: 14; d_gene: .
CDR3nt: TGTGCCAGCAGCCGAACTAGGGCAGATACGCAGTATTTT; CDR3aa: CASSRTRADTQYF; j_gene: TRBJ2-3; v_gene: TRBV5-5; abundance: .; len: 13; d_gene: .
CDR3nt: TGTGCCAGCTCACCACAGGGGGCCGGGGAGCTGTTTTTT; CDR3aa: CASSPQGAGELFF; j_gene: TRBJ2-2; v_gene: TRBV18; abundance: .; len: 13; d_gene: .
CDR3nt: TGTGCCAGCTCACCACAGACAGGGGCGGATCAGCCCCAGCATTTT; CDR3aa: CASSPQTGADQPQHF; j_gene: TRBJ1-5; v_gene: TRBV18; abundance: many; len: 15; d_gene: TRBD1
CDR3nt: TGTGCCAGTCACAGGGGGCAAGTCTACGAGCAGTACTTC; CDR3aa: CASHRGQVYEQYF; j_gene: TRBJ2-7; v_gene: TRBV2; abundance: .; len: 13; d_gene: TRBD1
CDR3nt: TGTGCCAGCAGCGGGCCGGGTGGGGAAAGCACAGATACGCAGTATTTT; CDR3aa: CASSGPGGESTDTQYF; j_gene: TRBJ2-3; v_gene: TRBV7-9; abundance: few; len: 16; d_gene: .
CDR3nt: TGTGCCAGCAGTTCTCAAACCGGGACAACCTTAGCGGGCGAGCAGTTCTTC; CDR3aa: CASSSQTGTTLAGEQFF; j_gene: TRBJ2-1; v_gene: TRBV12-3/TRBV12-4; abundance: many; len: 17; d_gene: .
CDR3nt: TGCAGTGCTGGGACAAACAATCAGCCCCAGCATTTT; CDR3aa: CSAGTNNQPQHF; j_gene: TRBJ1-5; v_gene: TRBV20-1; abundance: many; len: 12; d_gene: .
CDR3nt: TGTGCCAGCAGCACTCGGACTAGCGGGGGGAGAAGCACAGATACGCAGTATTTT; CDR3aa: CASSTRTSGGRSTDTQYF; j_gene: TRBJ2-3; v_gene: TRBV6-2/TRBV6-3; abundance: many; len: 18; d_gene: TRBD2
CDR3nt: TGTGCCAGCATAACTTCAGGCAGCCATAATGAAAAACTGTTTTTT; CDR3aa: CASITSGSHNEKLFF; j_gene: TRBJ1-4; v_gene: TRBV6-2/TRBV6-3; abundance: .; len: 15; d_gene: .
CDR3nt: TGTGCCAGCAGCTCGTACAGGGGCAGCTCCTACGAGCAGTACTTC; CDR3aa: CASSSYRGSSYEQYF; j_gene: TRBJ2-7; v_gene: TRBV7-9; abundance: many; len: 15; d_gene: TRBD1
CDR3nt: TGCAGTGCTAGGTTTCCGGGACGAAATGAAAAACTGTTTTTT; CDR3aa: CSARFPGRNEKLFF; j_gene: TRBJ1-4; v_gene: TRBV20-1; abundance: .; len: 14; d_gene: .
CDR3nt: TGCAGTGCTAGGCCCCACCACGACGGACGCTATGGCTACACCTTC; CDR3aa: CSARPHHDGRYGYTF; j_gene: TRBJ1-2; v_gene: TRBV20-1; abundance: .; len: 15; d_gene: .
CDR3nt: TGCGCCAGCAGCCAGGAAACAGGAGTCCAAGAGACCCAGTACTTC; CDR3aa: CASSQETGVQETQYF; j_gene: TRBJ2-5; v_gene: TRBV5-1; abundance: .; len: 15; d_gene: .
CDR3nt: TGTGCCTCAAGCGGTGGAATCGATGAAAAACTGTTTTTT; CDR3aa: CASSGGIDEKLFF; j_gene: TRBJ1-4; v_gene: TRBV15; abundance: few; len: 13; d_gene: .
CDR3nt: TGTGCCAGCAGCCTCAACAGAGGGGCTAACTATGGCTACACCTTC; CDR3aa: CASSLNRGANYGYTF; j_gene: TRBJ1-2; v_gene: TRBV3-1; abundance: .; len: 15; d_gene: .
CDR3nt: TGTGCCGGAACCTACAGGGGAAACACCGGGGAGCTGTTTTTT; CDR3aa: CAGTYRGNTGELFF; j_gene: TRBJ2-2; v_gene: TRBV30; abundance: many; len: 14; d_gene: TRBD1
CDR3nt: TGTGCCAGCAGCCCAGGAGGTCCTCTCCCGGTAAAACTGTTTTTT; CDR3aa: CASSPGGPLPVKLFF; j_gene: TRBJ1-4; v_gene: TRBV28; abundance: many; len: 15; d_gene: .
CDR3nt: TGTGCCAGCGCTCGTAGGTCCGCGAACACCGGGGAGCTGTTTTTT; CDR3aa: CASARRSANTGELFF; j_gene: TRBJ2-2; v_gene: TRBV7-8; abundance: .; len: 15; d_gene: .
CDR3nt: TGTGCCAGCAGCGGCGACGTGGGGTATGGCTACACCTTC; CDR3aa: CASSGDVGYGYTF; j_gene: TRBJ1-2; v_gene: TRBV14; abundance: .; len: 13; d_gene: .
CDR3nt: TGTGCCACCCAAGTGGGAGCGAACACCGGGGAGCTGTTTTTT; CDR3aa: CATQVGANTGELFF; j_gene: TRBJ2-2; v_gene: TRBV2; abundance: .; len: 14; d_gene: .
CDR3nt: TGCAGTGCTAGGACAACAGACACCACAGATACGCAGTATTTT; CDR3aa: CSARTTDTTDTQYF; j_gene: TRBJ2-3; v_gene: TRBV20-1; abundance: many; len: 14; d_gene: .
CDR3nt: TGTGCCAGCACGGGAGGGGGCGCAGATACGCAGTATTTT; CDR3aa: CASTGGGADTQYF; j_gene: TRBJ2-3; v_gene: TRBV7-9; abundance: many; len: 13; d_gene: .
CDR3nt: TGCGCCAGCAGCCAAGCAGGTGGGGAGACCCAGTACTTC; CDR3aa: CASSQAGGETQYF; j_gene: TRBJ2-5; v_gene: TRBV4-3; abundance: many; len: 13; d_gene: .
CDR3nt: TGCGCCAGCATCAATCTCCCTAGCGGGGGAATGAACACCGGGGAGCTGTTTTTT; CDR3aa: CASINLPSGGMNTGELFF; j_gene: TRBJ2-2; v_gene: TRBV10-2; abundance: .; len: 18; d_gene: TRBD2
CDR3nt: TGCGCCAGCAGCTTGGACAGGGGGATGAATGGCTACACCTTC; CDR3aa: CASSLDRGMNGYTF; j_gene: TRBJ1-2; v_gene: TRBV5-1; abundance: many; len: 14; d_gene: TRBD1
CDR3nt: TGTGCCACCAGCAGAGAACAGGGGGCCGATGAGCAGTTCTTC; CDR3aa: CATSREQGADEQFF; j_gene: TRBJ2-1; v_gene: TRBV15; abundance: many; len: 14; d_gene: TRBD1